This is a list of T cell receptor beta chains from one sample in a study of blood T cell repertoires in COVID-19. The assay was immunoSEQ multiplex PCR, and TCRdb's table has in-frame clones only and misses some. The sample comprises roughly 100,000 clones, 85% to 90% of which are singletons, and around 2% rests with the top ten. The source material was peripheral blood. These receptor sequences come from a man in his forties or fifties with COVID-19, enrolled during active disease. Each CDR3 is given with its conserved first and last residue. Size tells how often a clone was seen (once, few, many) or the class of an expanded clone, and some rows leave it out.

j_call clone_size v_call cdr3_aa
TRBJ2-7 . TRBV4-1 CASSHQTGDQYEQYF
TRBJ2-1 . TRBV5-6 CASSMIAGSSYNEQFF
TRBJ1-3 . TRBV9 CASSARGGKTGNTIYF
TRBJ1-2 . TRBV13 CASSPREGRRNNYGYTF
TRBJ1-3 . TRBV9 CASSVTDRRSGNTIYF
TRBJ1-1 . TRBV3-1/TRBV3-2 CASSQVNFEAFF
TRBJ1-4 . TRBV28 CASSSGTGLFREKLFF
TRBJ1-5 . TRBV30 CAWAPGIALPQHF
TRBJ1-2 . TRBV5-1 CASRGMRQFGYGYTF
TRBJ2-5 . TRBV18 CASSPNEAAQETQYF
TRBJ2-1 . TRBV4-3 CASSVDSGLANYNEQFF
TRBJ1-3 once TRBV25-1 CASSDKTGDSGNTIYF
TRBJ2-1 few TRBV7-3 CASKTGILDEQFF
TRBJ1-1 . TRBV5-1 CASSLYSATEAFF
TRBJ2-1 . TRBV4-2 CASSHDDYGLAGGDEQFF
TRBJ1-2 . TRBV5-1 CASSSDRGLDGYTF
TRBJ2-2 . TRBV19 CASSVQGYTGELFF
TRBJ1-1 once TRBV18 CASSPRGFGTEAFF
TRBJ1-1 . TRBV12-3/TRBV12-4 CASTPGGRGEAFF
TRBJ2-1 . TRBV28 CASSFGRQRPPSSYNEQFF
TRBJ2-7 . TRBV19 CASSTLRDRSYEQYF
TRBJ2-5 . TRBV7-7 CASSQGQGETQYF
TRBJ1-1 . TRBV3-1/TRBV3-2 CASSFATGVTEAFF
TRBJ2-1 . TRBV5-1 CASSLAIGGNSYNEQFF
TRBJ2-6 . TRBV27 CASSETGTTGANVLTF
TRBJ1-4 . TRBV19 CASSTEGGPEKLFF
TRBJ2-5 . TRBV6-5 CASSSRQKETQYF
TRBJ2-1 many TRBV11-2 CASSFSFGLASDEQFF
TRBJ2-3 . TRBV11-2 CASSLWTTSTDTQYF
TRBJ2-1 once TRBV19 CASSRTTSGGPYNEQFF
TRBJ1-2 . TRBV7-9 CASSPQGLYGYTF
TRBJ1-4 . TRBV5-1 CASSASSLVREKLFF
TRBJ2-1 . TRBV6-5 CASSYAGLAYNEQFF
TRBJ1-5 . TRBV30 CAWSVLGQGANQPQHF
TRBJ2-5 . TRBV30 CAWSVLSETQYF
TRBJ2-4 . TRBV18 CASSKGFDSRTKNIQYF
TRBJ1-4 . TRBV3-1/TRBV3-2 CASSQRVSNEKLFF
TRBJ1-4 once TRBV19 CASGFLGDEKLFF
TRBJ2-7 . TRBV10-3 CAISGGLAGASYEQYF
TRBJ2-7 . TRBV7-9 CASSSGRAYEQYF
TRBJ1-6 . TRBV7-3 CASSLTQYNSPLHF
TRBJ1-2 . TRBV15 CATSRSPKDRAYGYTF
TRBJ1-3 once TRBV14 CASSQVLGWSGNTIYF
TRBJ2-7 . TRBV5-4 CASSLQGTSYEQYF
TRBJ2-7 . TRBV6-6 CASNHLATNEQYF
TRBJ1-3 . TRBV25-1 CASSAWTGPSGNTIYF
TRBJ1-1 . TRBV10-3 CAISRIGRENTEAFF
TRBJ2-1 . TRBV20-1 CSAPPPATGFF
TRBJ1-1 . TRBV4-1 CASSLRSMNTEAFF
TRBJ1-1 . TRBV3-1/TRBV3-2 CASSQDQVTSEAFF
TRBJ2-7 . TRBV30 CAWSGGQGVSYEQYF
TRBJ2-7 . TRBV27 CASSWGQGKYEQYF
TRBJ1-3 . TRBV15 CATSQDREAGNTIYF
TRBJ1-2 . TRBV3-1/TRBV3-2 CASSKPGHQFYGYTF
TRBJ2-1 . TRBV5-1 CASSLMGQGVTLYNKQFF
TRBJ1-3 . TRBV12-3/TRBV12-4 CASSFFTNGVIYF
TRBJ2-1 . TRBV7-2 CASSSGTVYWEQFF
TRBJ2-7 . TRBV11-2 CASSPISRDSKTYEQYF
TRBJ2-7 . TRBV9 CASSVDEASSYEQYF
TRBJ1-5 . TRBV6-4 CASSVQFGNQPQHF